This entry describes one TCR beta chain. The target antigen is unknown. The V end was cut by 5 bases, the J end by 10 bases, with 21 bases between. The germline V gene encodes CDR1 GTSNPN and CDR2 SVGIG (reference sequence). This CDR3 comprises 14 residues. The sample originates from a study of glioma-infiltrating T cells after dendritic cell vaccination. About the research overall: Monocyte-derived dendritic cells, cultured seven days with IL-4 and GM-CSF, were pulsed with autologous tumor lysate.

Study-wide points: Longer survival after dendritic cell vaccination followed higher pretreatment TIL content.

No glioblastoma patient carried an isocitrate dehydrogenase mutation. The PCR used 60 V beta and 13 J beta primers. Sequencing was performed with immunoSEQ multiplex PCR; in TCRdb, only in-frame clones are kept and a portion is missing. The sample comprises 100,000 or so clones, 80% to 90% of which are singletons, and 15% to 19% rests with the top ten. The material was blood, obtained before dendritic cell vaccination. The gene calls are TRBV30 and TRBJ2-1, with a weak D call TRBD1 (7 bases). The origin of this receptor is a human donor with glioblastoma. The CDR3 coding sequence is TGTGCCTGGGAACCGGGACAGTTGGGGGGCGAGCAGTTCTTC. Translated: CAWEPGQLGGEQFF.